The rows below give T cell receptor beta chains drawn from one sample of a study of blood T cell repertoires in COVID-19. Assay: immunoSEQ multiplex PCR; the TCRdb copy retains only in-frame clones and omits some. The sample gives around 300,000 clones, 65% to 90% of which show up once; just over 7% is in the top ten. Sequenced input: peripheral blood. The receptor set was obtained from a human donor in a cohort sampled during active COVID-19. CDR3s include the opening cysteine and the closing phenylalanine or tryptophan. Each record gives: clone size, V gene, D gene, J gene, CDR3 DNA, CDR3 protein. A D gene is named only where the DNA matches it firmly. Where a row states a size, it is once, few, many or the class of an expanded clone; other rows omit it.

few	TRBV20-1	.	TRBJ1-6	TGCAGTGCTAGTCGACTCTCCGGTGCCTATAATTCACCCCTCCACTTT	CSASRLSGAYNSPLHF
.	TRBV5-1	.	TRBJ1-1	TGCGCCAGCAGCTTCTCAACGGGGGACACTGAAGCTTTCTTT	CASSFSTGDTEAFF
.	TRBV30	.	TRBJ1-1	TGTGCCGCCGAACCGGTCATAATGAACACTGAAGCTTTCTTT	CAAEPVIMNTEAFF
.	TRBV11-2	.	TRBJ1-4	TGTGCCAGCAGTCCACTAGTGGAAGCAACTAATGAAAAACTGTTTTTT	CASSPLVEATNEKLFF
.	TRBV6-5	.	TRBJ2-1	TGTGCCAGCAGTTACTCGACACCGCCCAACGAGCAGTTCTTC	CASSYSTPPNEQFF
.	TRBV19	.	TRBJ1-2	TGTGCCAGTAAAGTGGAGTGGAGTGGTGGTGGCTACACCTTC	CASKVEWSGGGYTF
once	TRBV30	TRBD1	TRBJ1-1	TGTGCCTGGATCAGGGGGTATGGGACTGAAGCTTTCTTT	CAWIRGYGTEAFF
once	TRBV5-1	.	TRBJ1-1	TGCGCCAGCAGCTTGAGGGCCATGGGGGGCACTGAAGCTTTCTTT	CASSLRAMGGTEAFF
.	TRBV5-1	.	TRBJ1-1	TGCGCCAGCAGCTGGGGGAGGGGACAGAACACTGAAGCTTTCTTT	CASSWGRGQNTEAFF
.	TRBV7-2	.	TRBJ2-2	TGTGCCAGCAGCTTAGTGCGAAGTGGGCGGGGGCCTTCCGGGGAGCTGTTTTTT	CASSLVRSGRGPSGELFF
.	TRBV2	TRBD2	TRBJ2-7	TGTGCCAGCAGTCCTCTAGCGGGGGGGCGGTACGAGCAGTACTTC	CASSPLAGGRYEQYF
.	TRBV9	TRBD1	TRBJ2-1	TGTGCCAGCAGCGTAGCCGGGGACAGTGGGGATGAGCAGTTCTTC	CASSVAGDSGDEQFF
.	TRBV12-3/TRBV12-4	TRBD1	TRBJ1-4	TGTGCCAGCACCCGGACAGGGTTTGAAAAACTGTTTTTT	CASTRTGFEKLFF
.	TRBV2	.	TRBJ1-2	TGTGCCAGCAGGGAACAGGATGGCTATGGCTACACCTTC	CASREQDGYGYTF
.	TRBV9	TRBD1	TRBJ1-5	TGTGCCAGCAGCGTAGAGGCAGGGGGACAGCCCCAGCATTTT	CASSVEAGGQPQHF
.	TRBV11-3	.	TRBJ2-7	TGTGCCAGCAGCTTTCGCAGGGGCTACGAGCAGTACTTC	CASSFRRGYEQYF
once	TRBV2	TRBD1	TRBJ1-1	TGTGCCAGCAGGGGGGACAGGGATGGGAACACTGAAGCTTTCTTT	CASRGDRDGNTEAFF
.	TRBV6-1	TRBD1	TRBJ1-5	TGTGCCAGCAGTGGAATCCTGGGACAGGGCGGGAATCAGCCCCAGCATTTT	CASSGILGQGGNQPQHF
few	TRBV9	.	TRBJ1-1	TGTGCCAGCAGCGAGGGGGATCGGGTAGCTTTCTTT	CASSEGDRVAFF
.	TRBV2	TRBD1	TRBJ1-5	TGTGCCAGCACTGTGGACAGGGGGAATCAGCCCCAGCATTTT	CASTVDRGNQPQHF
once	TRBV9	TRBD2	TRBJ2-3	TGTGCCAGCAGCGCGTGGGGACTAGCGGGGGGAGGAGATACGCAGTATTTT	CASSAWGLAGGGDTQYF
.	TRBV7-9	.	TRBJ1-6	TGTGCCAGCAGCCACGGACTGAATAATTCACCCCTCCACTTT	CASSHGLNNSPLHF
.	TRBV10-2	.	TRBJ2-7	TGCGCCAGCAGTGAGTCAGGAGACGAGCAGTACTTC	CASSESGDEQYF
.	TRBV6-2/TRBV6-3	TRBD1	TRBJ2-2	TGTGCCAGCAGCCCTTGGACAGGGGCGAACACCGGGGAGCTGTTTTTT	CASSPWTGANTGELFF
.	TRBV11-2	.	TRBJ2-7	TGTGCCAGCAGCTTACACAGCAGCTACGAGCAGTACTTC	CASSLHSSYEQYF
.	TRBV6-5	.	TRBJ2-7	TGTGCCAGCAGTTACGCCTCGCACAGCTCCTACGAGCAGTACTTC	CASSYASHSSYEQYF
few	TRBV7-9	.	TRBJ2-7	TGTGCCAGCAGCTTAGAGTACAGCTCCTACGAGCAGTACTTC	CASSLEYSSYEQYF
once	TRBV20-1	TRBD1	TRBJ1-1	TGCAGTGCTAGTAACAGGGGGCGCGGCACTGAAGCTTTCTTT	CSASNRGRGTEAFF
.	TRBV2	TRBD1	TRBJ2-7	TGTGCCAGTCCAGTTCACGCCGGGACAGGGCGCTCCTACGAGCAGTACTTC	CASPVHAGTGRSYEQYF
.	TRBV15	.	TRBJ2-1	TGTGCCACCAGCAGAGACAGGGTTAATGACGGGCAGTTCTTC	CATSRDRVNDGQFF
.	TRBV4-2	TRBD1	TRBJ2-7	TGTGCCAGCAGCCTTGACAGGGGTCCCCCCTACGAGCAGTACTTC	CASSLDRGPPYEQYF
.	TRBV7-2	TRBD1	TRBJ1-5	TGTGCCAGCAGCACCACCGGACAGGGTAACAATCAGCCCCAGCATTTT	CASSTTGQGNNQPQHF
.	TRBV4-2	TRBD1	TRBJ1-4	TGTGCCAGCAGCCTACCGGGACAGCAGACTGAAAAACTGTTTTTT	CASSLPGQQTEKLFF
.	TRBV9	.	TRBJ1-2	TGTGCCAGCAGCGGTCACAGGGAACACTATGGCTACACCTTC	CASSGHREHYGYTF
.	TRBV7-9	.	TRBJ2-3	TGTGCCAGCAGCTTAGTAGGCACAGATACGCAGTATTTT	CASSLVGTDTQYF
.	TRBV23-1	.	TRBJ1-1	TGCGCCACCCGGCCTCCGCCAATGCTCGGACATTCAAACACTGAAGCTTTCTTT	CATRPPPMLGHSNTEAFF
once	TRBV5-4	.	TRBJ1-1	TGTGCCAGCAGAAAGGGAGGATCATATGAAGCTTTCTTT	CASRKGGSYEAFF
many	TRBV5-1	TRBD2	TRBJ2-7	TGCGCCAGCAGCCCCCTTCCGGGGGGCTCCTACGAGCAGTACTTC	CASSPLPGGSYEQYF
few	TRBV7-9	.	TRBJ1-5	TGTGCCAGCAGCCTGGCTAATCAGCCCCAGCATTTT	CASSLANQPQHF
.	TRBV5-4	TRBD2	TRBJ2-3	TGTGCCAGCAGCTTGGGGCGGGGGTCGGATACGCAGTATTTT	CASSLGRGSDTQYF
.	TRBV24-1	.	TRBJ2-1	TGTGCCACCAGTGACACCGTTAGAAGCTCCTACAATGAGCAGTTCTTC	CATSDTVRSSYNEQFF
.	TRBV10-3	.	TRBJ1-5	TGTGCCATCAGTGAAGGCCCCGGCGGGACGCTTCAGCCCCAGCATTTT	CAISEGPGGTLQPQHF